The present T cell receptor (beta chain) was sequenced within a study of blood T cell repertoires in COVID-19. Germline CDR1 is LNHNV and CDR2 is YYDKDF (reference sequence). The CDR3 is 16 amino acids. Losses at the gene ends were 0 bases for V and 3 bases for J; bases not matched to a gene: 7. Measured with immunoSEQ multiplex PCR; TCRdb has only the in-frame clones, and not every one. The sample shows tens of thousands of clones, about 84% of them seen only once. Sample: peripheral blood. The origin of this receptor is a human donor in a cohort sampled during active COVID-19. The chain links TRBV15 to TRBJ2-7; 8 bases match TRBD2. The DNA for the CDR3 is TGTGCCACCAGCAGAGACCTCGGGACTAGAGGCTACGAGCAGTACTTC. This encodes CATSRDLGTRGYEQYF.